Below, one T cell receptor beta chain is given with its context. This sample was taken from a study of blood T cell repertoires in COVID-19. Study in general: COVID-19 samples, acute and convalescent, were from the United States, Italy and Spain. PBMCs, B-cell-depleted T cells, or T cells provided the cDNA or gDNA that made up the material.

In the authors' methods: Amplification from reference gene primers served as the basis for estimated nucleated cell counts. Here immunoSEQ multiplex PCR was the method, and the copy in TCRdb shows in-frame clones only, minus some. V and J calls and clone size come straight from that table; D and trimming were deduced from the DNA. The sample lists fewer than 150,000 clones; 70% to 90% were seen once. Germline CDR1 and CDR2: MDHEN and SYDVKM. V was clipped by 3 bases and J by 4 bases, with 13 bases between them. The CDR3 runs 15 residues. This sequence was found in a woman in her 50s with active or convalescent COVID-19. The sequencing sample was made of peripheral blood. The chain carries TRBV28 and TRBJ1-5; D ambiguous. CDR3 DNA sequence: TGTGCCAGCAGTTTCCCCTGGGCAACGAATCAGCCCCAGCATTTT. This gives the protein CASSFPWATNQPQHF.